Detailed here is one T cell receptor beta chain. Between the trimmed V and J ends, which lost 1 base and 7 bases, there was a span of 14 bases. The CDR3 has 15 residues. CDR1 and CDR2 from the germline V gene are LNHDA and SQIVND (reference sequence). This entry belongs to a study of cytomegalovirus exposure and HLA in healthy donors. Primers: 60 Vbeta forward and 13 Jbeta reverse. Some clones are missing from TCRdb's copy, which holds only in-frame ones; the method was immunoSEQ multiplex PCR. This table holds about 240,000 clones, roughly 81% found once. This rearrangement joins TRBV19 to TRBJ1-5; D gene ambiguous. Sequencing was done on a sample of PBMCs. The clonotype originates from a girl aged 2 to 9 in good health and CMV-seronegative. In DNA, the CDR3 is TGTGCCAGTAGTATAGTTGGAGGGTCTGGCCAGCCCCAGCATTTT. It codes for CASSIVGGSGQPQHF.